These 16 T cell receptor beta chains originate from one sample sequenced in a study of CD8 T cells in Susac syndrome. RNA totalling roughly 0.5 to 1 ug underwent reverse transcription with random hexamers. TCRdb passed the immunoSEQ multiplex PCR reads through MiXCR, listing each CDR3 protein once. The data hold under 200,000 distinct CDR3 sequences, with around 93% observed a single time. Material: CD8+ T cells from PBMCs. These receptors were collected from a human donor with Susac syndrome.

The DNA of the CDR3 is TGTGCCAGCAGCTCATTTTGGGGGGGGACCCCTGAGGAAAAACTGTTTTTT. Encoded protein: CASSSFWGGTPEEKLFF. The chain combines TRBV9 with TRBJ1-4; D is possibly TRBD1 (5 bases). Per the germline V gene, CDR1 is SGDLS and CDR2 is YYNGEE. Trimming left V 4 bases short and J 8 bases short, with 24 bases between. The CDR3 is made up of 17 amino acids.

CDR3 in amino acids: CASRNFQAGVGTDTQYF. In nucleotides, the CDR3 is TGCGCCAGCAGGAACTTCCAAGCGGGAGTGGGCACAGATACGCAGTATTTT. The chain links TRBV10-2 to TRBJ2-3; TRBD2 matches 8 bases. The V and J ends lost 6 bases and 1 base, in that order; junction bases with no gene match: 12. There are 17 residues in the CDR3. Germline loops: CDR1 WSHSY, CDR2 SAAADI.

This sequence joins TRBV20-1 and TRBJ2-3; 9 bases are shared with TRBD2. V dropped 8 bases and J dropped 2; count of bases not matched to a gene: 8. Germline V gene sequence: CDR1 DFQATT, CDR2 SNEGSKA (reference sequence). The CDR3 sequence is 14 residues long. The CDR3 DNA follows: TGCAGTCCAACAGCGGGGGGTCCCACAGATACGCAGTATTTT. As protein: CSPTAGGPTDTQYF.

The chain employs TRBV29-1 and TRBJ1-2; no clear D gene. CDR3 size: 12 residues. With 8 bases removed from V and 5 bases from J, the gap between germline ends came to 15 bases. Germline V CDR1 and CDR2: SQVTM, ANQGSEA. CDR3 nucleotides: TGCAGCACCCCAAGAGAAGGGTATGGCTACACCTTC. Translating it yields CSTPREGYGYTF.

CDR3: CASSFPLRDQETQYF. The CDR3 nucleotides are TGTGCCAGCAGTTTCCCCCTCAGGGACCAAGAGACCCAGTACTTC. The chain has TRBV12-3 or TRBV12-4 and TRBJ2-5; a possible D gene is TRBD1 (5 bases). The CDR3 extends over 15 amino acids. V lost 3 bases to trimming and J lost 0 bases, with 11 bases between them.

The V and J genes are TRBV5-1 and TRBJ2-3; unclear D gene. Germline-derived CDR1 and CDR2 are SGHRS and YFSETQ. CDR3 size: 12 residues. V gave up 0 bases and J gave up 5 bases, with 4 bases separating them. For the CDR3, the DNA is TGCGCCAGCAGCTTGGGCATAGATACGCAGTATTTT. Protein product: CASSLGIDTQYF. The complete variable domain, with remaining parts taken from reference TRBV5-1 and TRBJ2-3, reads KAGVTQTPRYLIKTRGQQVTLSCSPISGHRSVSWYQQTPGQGLQFLFEYFSETQRNKGNFPGRFSGRQFSNSRSEMNVSTLELGDSALYLCASSLGIDTQYFGPGTRLTVL.

The chain couples TRBV20-1 to TRBJ2-7; a weak D match, TRBD1 (6 bases). The CDR3 runs 13 residues. Looked up from germline, CDR1 is DFQATT and CDR2 is SNEGSKA (reference sequence). Trimming shortened V by 0 bases and J by 4 bases, and 10 bases separated the two germline ends. The CDR3 loop is CSARDHRAYEQYF. The CDR3 DNA reads as TGCAGTGCTAGAGATCACAGGGCTTACGAGCAGTACTTC.

CDR3 DNA: TGTGCCAGCAGCTTAGGACAGGGGAGGCAAGAGACCCAGTACTTC. Amino acid sequence: CASSLGQGRQETQYF. The J gene is TRBJ2-5, the V gene TRBV11-2; 8 bases fit TRBD1. The trim removed 1 base at V and 2 bases at J, leaving 3 bases unmatched. The germline CDR1 and CDR2 sequences are SGHAT and FQNNGV. The CDR3 covers 15 residues.

V and J are TRBV11-2 and TRBJ2-2, with D perhaps TRBD1 (5 bases). Germline lookup yields CDR1 SGHAT and CDR2 FQNNGV. V gave up 5 bases and J gave up 4 bases, with 11 bases separating them. The CDR3 contains 14 residues. This CDR3 is CASSPGPATGELFF. The CDR3 coding sequence is TGTGCCAGCAGCCCAGGGCCGGCCACCGGGGAGCTGTTTTTT.

V and J are TRBV20-1 and TRBJ2-4; TRBD2 aligns across 9 bases. CDR3 size: 18 residues. Germline CDR1 and CDR2: DFQATT and SNEGSKA (reference sequence). With V trimmed by 0 bases and J by 5 bases, 14 bases remained unmatched. CDR3 nucleotide sequence: TGCAGTGCTAGAGACGGACAGACGGGACTAGCTAGCCAAAACATTCAGTACTTC. Translating gives CSARDGQTGLASQNIQYF.

The V gene is TRBV12-5, the J gene TRBJ2-1; TRBD1 matches at 10 bases. Germline lookup yields CDR1 LGHNT and CDR2 FRNRAP. J lost 3 bases, V lost 7 bases, and 6 bases had no gene match. This CDR3 is 15 amino acids long. CDR3 loop: CASDPGQGIYNEQFF. The CDR3 bases are TGTGCTAGTGACCCGGGACAGGGGATCTACAATGAGCAGTTCTTC.

This clonotype was recorded a few times. The J gene is TRBJ2-7, the V gene TRBV12-3 or TRBV12-4; D uncertain. CDR3 length equals 10 residues. Trimming pared 3 bases from V and 7 bases from J, leaving 4 bases between. Written as DNA, the CDR3 is TGTGCCAGCAGTTTGGTAGAGCAGTACTTC. Protein sequence: CASSLVEQYF.

The chain is built from TRBV7-9 and TRBJ2-7, with 10 positions matching TRBD1. Germline CDR1 is SEHNR and CDR2 is FQNEAQ (reference sequence). The CDR3 is 16 residues long. V lost 5 bases and J lost 3; bases outside the gene matches: 10. CDR3 in DNA: TGTGCCAGCAGCCCGAATAGGGGACAGGGGAGCTACGAGCAGTACTTC. Its protein product is CASSPNRGQGSYEQYF.

The CDR3 is CSARPGGGQPQHF. The CDR3 DNA is TGCAGTGCCCGCCCAGGGGGTGGGCAGCCCCAGCATTTT. The chain links TRBV20-1 to TRBJ1-5; 7 nucleotides line up with TRBD1. The V and J ends lost 6 bases and 7 bases, in that order; junction bases with no gene match: 9. Germline-derived CDR1 and CDR2 are DFQATT and SNEGSKA (reference sequence). CDR3 length: 13 residues.

J is TRBJ1-1 and V is TRBV30; unclear D gene. Per germline, CDR1 GTSNPN and CDR2 SVGIG (reference sequence). The length of the CDR3 is 12 residues. V lost 0 bases and J 7 bases, leaving 9 bases between the germline ends. The CDR3 loop is CAWSVVGIEAFF. CDR3 DNA: TGTGCCTGGAGTGTCGTTGGGATTGAAGCTTTCTTT.

The chain uses TRBV2 and TRBJ2-4, with 9 nucleotides matching TRBD2. Germline CDR1 is SNHLY and CDR2 is FYNNEI. The CDR3 runs to 17 residues. The junction had 15 bases not matched to a gene; V was cut back by 4 bases and J by 8 bases. CDR3 sequence reads: CASSADSGGVARYIQYF. CDR3 DNA sequence: TGTGCCAGCAGTGCGGATAGCGGGGGAGTCGCCAGATACATTCAGTACTTC.